The following is a TCR beta chain sequence with its context. Antigen unknown. During the collection period, no donor immune events like infections were recorded. The entry originates in a study of identifying expanded T cells in peripheral blood. TCRdb's table, derived via immunoSEQ multiplex PCR, lists solely in-frame clones and lacks some. This sample has about 100,000 clones, with around 87% found just once. Per the germline V gene, CDR1 is LNHDA and CDR2 is SQIVND (reference sequence). The germline V and J ends were trimmed by 5 bases and 1 base, with 14 bases remaining between them. This CDR3 has 15 amino acids. General study points: Across healthy donors, higher total template counts meant significantly greater roughly 2-week count variance. Over two and four weeks, about 15 and 18 clones changed, versus 1.2 between replicates.

The V call is TRBV19, the J call TRBJ1-1, with D possibly matching TRBD1 (6 bases). This TCR derives from a person between 18 and 75 years old in good health. The sequenced sample was blood. CDR3 in amino acids: CASSRQARPNTEAFF. In nucleotides, the CDR3 is TGTGCCAGTAGTCGACAGGCTCGGCCGAACACTGAAGCTTTCTTT.